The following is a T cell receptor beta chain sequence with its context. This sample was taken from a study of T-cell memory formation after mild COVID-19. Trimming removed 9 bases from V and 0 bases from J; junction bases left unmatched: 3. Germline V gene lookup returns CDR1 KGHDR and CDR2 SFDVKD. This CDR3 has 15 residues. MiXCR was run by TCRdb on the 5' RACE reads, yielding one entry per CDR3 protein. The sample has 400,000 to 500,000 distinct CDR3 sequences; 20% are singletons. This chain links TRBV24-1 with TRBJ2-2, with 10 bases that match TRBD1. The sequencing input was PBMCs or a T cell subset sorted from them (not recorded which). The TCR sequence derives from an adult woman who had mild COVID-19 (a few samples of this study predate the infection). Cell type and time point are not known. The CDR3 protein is CATEGTGANTGELFF. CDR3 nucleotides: TGTGCCACCGAAGGGACAGGGGCGAACACCGGGGAGCTGTTTTTT.